This T cell receptor beta chain was captured by sequencing in a study of blood T cells in healthy people across ages. Study-level points and caveats: The authors considered diversity estimates from one million T cells to be underestimates.

The use of a sample-barcoded 5' primer and a J-beta primer mix characterized a second PCR of roughly 6 to 11 cycles. CDR3-containing paired-end reads numbering at least 2.5 million came from each sample. TCRdb reprocessed the 5' RACE reads via MiXCR and lists one record per CDR3 protein. The data show approximately 1,000,000 distinct CDR3 sequences, 40% to 50% seen once. As for this clonotype: Its antigen is still unknown.

Germline V gene data show CDR1 as DFQATT and CDR2 as SNEGSKA (reference sequence). CDR3 size: 12 residues. Losses at the gene ends were 0 bases for V and 9 bases for J; bases not matched to a gene: 4. V gene TRBV20-1 combines with J gene TRBJ2-7; 8 bases align to TRBD2. The specimen was blood. This receptor was identified in a woman aged 60-75 years in good health. CDR3 residues: CSARDNSGRQYF. CDR3 nucleotides: TGCAGTGCTAGAGATAACAGCGGGAGGCAGTACTTC.